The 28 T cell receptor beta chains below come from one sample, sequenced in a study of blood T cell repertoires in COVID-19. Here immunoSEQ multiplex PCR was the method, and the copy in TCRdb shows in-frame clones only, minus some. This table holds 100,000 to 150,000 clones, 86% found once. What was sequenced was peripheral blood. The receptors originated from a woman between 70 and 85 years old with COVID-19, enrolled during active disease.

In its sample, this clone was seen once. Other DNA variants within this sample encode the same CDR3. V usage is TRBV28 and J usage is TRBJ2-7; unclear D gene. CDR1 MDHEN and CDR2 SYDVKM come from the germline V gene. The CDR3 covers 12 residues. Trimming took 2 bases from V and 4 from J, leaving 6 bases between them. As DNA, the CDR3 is TGTGCCAGCAGTTTAGCGAGGTACGAGCAGTACTTC. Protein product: CASSLARYEQYF. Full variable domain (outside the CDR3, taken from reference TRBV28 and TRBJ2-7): DVKVTQSSRYLVKRTGEKVFLECVQDMDHENMFWYRQDPGLGLRLIYFSYDVKMKEKGDIPEGYSVSREKKERFSLILESASTNQTSMYLCASSLARYEQYFGPGTRLTVT.

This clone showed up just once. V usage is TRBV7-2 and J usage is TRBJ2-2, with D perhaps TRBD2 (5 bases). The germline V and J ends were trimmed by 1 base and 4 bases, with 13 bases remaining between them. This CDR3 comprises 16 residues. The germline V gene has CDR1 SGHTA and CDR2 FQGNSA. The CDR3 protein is CASSLGPGVGTGELFF. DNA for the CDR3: TGTGCCAGCAGCTTAGGGCCCGGGGTGGGCACCGGGGAGCTGTTTTTT.

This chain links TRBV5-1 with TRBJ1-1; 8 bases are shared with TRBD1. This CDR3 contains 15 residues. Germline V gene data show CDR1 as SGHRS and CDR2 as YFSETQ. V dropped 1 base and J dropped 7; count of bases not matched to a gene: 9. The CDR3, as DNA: TGCGCCAGCAGCTTGCAGGACAGGGTGAGCGGTGAAGCTTTCTTT. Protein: CASSLQDRVSGEAFF.

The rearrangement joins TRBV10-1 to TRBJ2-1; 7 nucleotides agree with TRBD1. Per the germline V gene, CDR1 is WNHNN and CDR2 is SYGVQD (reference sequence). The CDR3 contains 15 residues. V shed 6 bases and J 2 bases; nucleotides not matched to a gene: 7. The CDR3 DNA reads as TGCGCCAGCAGCGGGAAACAGGGGCCCTACAATGAGCAGTTCTTC. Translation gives CASSGKQGPYNEQFF.

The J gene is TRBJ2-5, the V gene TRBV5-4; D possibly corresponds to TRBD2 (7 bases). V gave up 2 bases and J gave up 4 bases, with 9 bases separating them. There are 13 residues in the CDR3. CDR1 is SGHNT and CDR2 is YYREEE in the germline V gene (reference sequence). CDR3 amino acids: CASSFRGAETQYF. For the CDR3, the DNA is TGTGCCAGCAGCTTTCGGGGGGCAGAGACCCAGTACTTC.

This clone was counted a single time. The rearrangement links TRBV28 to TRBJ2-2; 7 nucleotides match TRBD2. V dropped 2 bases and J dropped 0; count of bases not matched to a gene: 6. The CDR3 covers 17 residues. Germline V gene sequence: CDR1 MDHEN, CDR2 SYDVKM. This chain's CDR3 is CASSLASSGSNTGELFF. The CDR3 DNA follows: TGTGCCAGCAGTTTAGCATCTAGCGGCTCGAACACCGGGGAGCTGTTTTTT.

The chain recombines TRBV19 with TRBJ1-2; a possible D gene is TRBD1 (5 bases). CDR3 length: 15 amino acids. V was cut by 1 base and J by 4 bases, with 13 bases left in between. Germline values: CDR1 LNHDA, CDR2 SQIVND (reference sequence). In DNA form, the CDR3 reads TGTGCCAGTAGTATAGCAGGGTCGGAAATCTATGGCTACACCTTC. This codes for CASSIAGSEIYGYTF.

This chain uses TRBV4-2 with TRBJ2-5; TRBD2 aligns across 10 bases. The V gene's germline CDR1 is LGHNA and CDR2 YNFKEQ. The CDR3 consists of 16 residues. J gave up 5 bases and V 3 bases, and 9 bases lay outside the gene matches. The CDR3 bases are TGTGCCAGCAGCCACCACAGCGGGGGGGCCGAGGAGACCCAGTACTTC. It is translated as CASSHHSGGAEETQYF.

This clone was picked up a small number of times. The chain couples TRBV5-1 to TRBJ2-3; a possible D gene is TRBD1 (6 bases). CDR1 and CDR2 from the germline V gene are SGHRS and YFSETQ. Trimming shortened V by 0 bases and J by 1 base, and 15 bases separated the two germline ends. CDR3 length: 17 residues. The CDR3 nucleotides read TGCGCCAGCAGCTTGGAGCTCAGGGGAACGGGCACAGATACGCAGTATTTT. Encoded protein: CASSLELRGTGTDTQYF.

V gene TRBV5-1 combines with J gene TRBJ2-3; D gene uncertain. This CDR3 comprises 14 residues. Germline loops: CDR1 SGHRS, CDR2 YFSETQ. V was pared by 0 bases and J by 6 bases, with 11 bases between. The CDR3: CASSLGKRVDTQYF. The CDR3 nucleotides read TGCGCCAGCAGCTTGGGAAAGCGTGTGGATACGCAGTATTTT.

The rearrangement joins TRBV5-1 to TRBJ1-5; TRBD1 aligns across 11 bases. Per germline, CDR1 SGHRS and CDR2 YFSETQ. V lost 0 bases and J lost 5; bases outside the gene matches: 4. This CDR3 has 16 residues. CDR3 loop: CASSLGTGGVDQPQHF. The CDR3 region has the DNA TGCGCCAGCAGCTTGGGGACAGGGGGCGTAGATCAGCCCCAGCATTTT.

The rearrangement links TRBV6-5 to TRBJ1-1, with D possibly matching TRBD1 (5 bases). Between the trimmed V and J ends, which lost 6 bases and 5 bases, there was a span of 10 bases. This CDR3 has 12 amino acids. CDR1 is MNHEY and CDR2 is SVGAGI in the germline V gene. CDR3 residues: CASRGGGTEAFF. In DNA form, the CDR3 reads TGTGCCAGCAGGGGCGGGGGAACTGAAGCTTTCTTT.

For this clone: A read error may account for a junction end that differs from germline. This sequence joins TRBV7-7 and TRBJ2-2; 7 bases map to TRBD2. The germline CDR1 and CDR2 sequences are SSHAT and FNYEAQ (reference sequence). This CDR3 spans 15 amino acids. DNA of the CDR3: TGTGCTAGCACCGAGGGACTACCCAACACCGGGGAGCTGTTTTTT. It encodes CASTEGLPNTGELFF.

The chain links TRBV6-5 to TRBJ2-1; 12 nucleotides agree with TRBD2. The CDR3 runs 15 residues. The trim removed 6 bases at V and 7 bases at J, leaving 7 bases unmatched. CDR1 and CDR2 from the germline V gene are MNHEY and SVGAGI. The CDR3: CASSGGTSGQNEQFF. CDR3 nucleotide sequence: TGTGCCAGCAGCGGAGGGACTAGCGGGCAAAATGAGCAGTTCTTC.

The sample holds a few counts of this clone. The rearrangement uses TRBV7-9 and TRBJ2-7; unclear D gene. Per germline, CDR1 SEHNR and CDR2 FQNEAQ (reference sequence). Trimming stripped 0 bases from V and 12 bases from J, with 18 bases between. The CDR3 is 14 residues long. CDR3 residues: CASSLAYPTNGPYF. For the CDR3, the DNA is TGTGCCAGCAGCTTAGCGTACCCCACCAACGGTCCGTACTTC.

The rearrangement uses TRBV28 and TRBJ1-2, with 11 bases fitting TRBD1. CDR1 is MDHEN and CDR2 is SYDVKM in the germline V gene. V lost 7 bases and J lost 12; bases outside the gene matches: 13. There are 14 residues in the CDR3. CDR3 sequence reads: CASTRAGTGGIHTF. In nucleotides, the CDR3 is TGTGCCAGCACCCGAGCCGGGACAGGGGGTATCCACACCTTC.

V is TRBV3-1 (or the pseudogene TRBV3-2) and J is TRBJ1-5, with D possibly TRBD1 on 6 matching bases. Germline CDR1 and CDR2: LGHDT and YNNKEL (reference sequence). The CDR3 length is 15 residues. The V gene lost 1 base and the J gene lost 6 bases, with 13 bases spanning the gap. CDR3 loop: CASSQAPGTTQPQHF. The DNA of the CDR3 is TGTGCCAGCAGCCAAGCACCCGGGACAACTCAGCCCCAGCATTTT.

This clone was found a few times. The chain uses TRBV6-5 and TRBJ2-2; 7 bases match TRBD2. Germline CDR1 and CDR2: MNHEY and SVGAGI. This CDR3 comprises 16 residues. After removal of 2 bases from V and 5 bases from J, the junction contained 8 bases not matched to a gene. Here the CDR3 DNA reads TGTGCCAGCAGTTACCCGGGGGGTTTGGGTACCGGGGAGCTGTTTTTT. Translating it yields CASSYPGGLGTGELFF.

The CDR3 loop reads CASSYTYGLAGGEETQYF. DNA of the CDR3: TGCGCCAGCAGCTACACCTATGGACTAGCGGGGGGCGAGGAGACCCAGTACTTC. The J gene is TRBJ2-5, the V gene TRBV5-1; 14 bases are a match to TRBD2. CDR3 size: 18 residues. Germline CDR1 SGHRS, CDR2 YFSETQ. V lost 3 bases, J lost 5 bases, and 12 bases stayed unmatched.

The CDR3 loop is CASSYSPAGGLYDEQFF. CDR3 nucleotide sequence: TGTGCCAGCAGTTACTCACCCGCGGGGGGGCTATACGATGAGCAGTTCTTC. V usage is TRBV6-2 or TRBV6-3 and J usage is TRBJ2-1; 9 positions match TRBD2. V lost 0 bases to trimming and J lost 8 bases; unmatched junction nucleotides: 11. CDR1 and CDR2 (germline): MNHEY, SVGEGT. The CDR3 consists of 17 residues.

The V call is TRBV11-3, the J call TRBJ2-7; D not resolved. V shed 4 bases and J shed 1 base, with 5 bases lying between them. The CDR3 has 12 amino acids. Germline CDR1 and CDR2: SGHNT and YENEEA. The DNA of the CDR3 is TGTGCCAGCAGCTCGGTATCCTACGAGCAGTACTTC. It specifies CASSSVSYEQYF.

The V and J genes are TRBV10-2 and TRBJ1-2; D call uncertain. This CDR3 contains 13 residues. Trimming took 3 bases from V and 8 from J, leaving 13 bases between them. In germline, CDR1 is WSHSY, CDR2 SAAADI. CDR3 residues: CASSDGRVGGYTF. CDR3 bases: TGCGCCAGCAGTGATGGGAGGGTAGGAGGCTACACCTTC.

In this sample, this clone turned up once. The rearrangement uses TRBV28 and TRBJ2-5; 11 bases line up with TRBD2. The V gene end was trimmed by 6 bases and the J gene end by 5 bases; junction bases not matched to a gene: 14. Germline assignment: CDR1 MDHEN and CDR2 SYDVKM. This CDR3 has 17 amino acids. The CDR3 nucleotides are TGTGCCAGCAGCTCGGCTATAACTAGCGGGGGTTTGGAGACCCAGTACTTC. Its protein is CASSSAITSGGLETQYF.

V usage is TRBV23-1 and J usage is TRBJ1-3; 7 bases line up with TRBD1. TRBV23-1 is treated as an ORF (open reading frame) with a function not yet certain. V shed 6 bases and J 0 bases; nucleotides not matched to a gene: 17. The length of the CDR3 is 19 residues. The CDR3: CASRGGTLRQGRSGNTIYF. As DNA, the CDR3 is TGCGCCAGCAGAGGGGGTACCCTAAGACAGGGCCGCTCTGGAAACACCATATATTTT.

The CDR3 DNA follows: TGTGCCAGCACTTTCGAGGCCTCGGGTGGCTACACCTTC. It yields the protein CASTFEASGGYTF. This rearrangement joins TRBV12-3 or TRBV12-4 to TRBJ1-2; D unclear. Trimming cost V 7 bases and J 7 bases, with 16 bases left between them. The CDR3 spans 13 residues.

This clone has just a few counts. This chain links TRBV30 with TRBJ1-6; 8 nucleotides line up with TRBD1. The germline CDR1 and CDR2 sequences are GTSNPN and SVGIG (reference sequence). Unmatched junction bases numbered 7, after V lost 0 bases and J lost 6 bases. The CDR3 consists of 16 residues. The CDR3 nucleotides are TGTGCCTGGAGTGTCTCCAGGGGGCGGTCTAATTCACCCCTCCACTTT. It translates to CAWSVSRGRSNSPLHF.

The CDR3: CASSEETDSYEQYF. In nucleotides, the CDR3 is TGTGCCAGCAGTGAAGAGACAGACTCCTACGAGCAGTACTTC. V usage is TRBV6-4 and J usage is TRBJ2-7; D may be TRBD1 (5 bases). Trimming removed 3 bases at V and 0 bases at J, with 9 bases between. Germline CDR1 and CDR2: MRHNA and SNTAGT. This CDR3 spans 14 amino acids.

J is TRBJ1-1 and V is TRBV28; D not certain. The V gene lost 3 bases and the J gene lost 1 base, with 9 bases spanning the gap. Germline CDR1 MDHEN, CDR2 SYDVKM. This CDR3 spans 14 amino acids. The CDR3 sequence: CASSFRSENTEAFF. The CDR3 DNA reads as TGTGCCAGCAGTTTTCGTTCAGAGAACACTGAAGCTTTCTTT.